A single T cell receptor (beta chain) is shown here with its context. Its antigen is undetermined. This sample was taken from a study of CD8 T cells in ankylosing spondylitis. Study results and limitations: A motif in TCR beta, a set of 8 or 9 highly homologous variants, appeared characteristic of ankylosing spondylitis blood.

Molecular-barcoded quantitative 5'-RACE produced these TCR beta libraries. TCRdb itself ran the 5' RACE reads through MiXCR, one entry per CDR3 protein. The table has a few hundred thousand distinct CDR3 sequences, approximately 20% seen once. J gave up 0 bases and V 4 bases, and 5 bases lay outside the gene matches. The CDR3 extends over 15 amino acids. CDR1 and CDR2 from the germline V gene are SGHRS and YFSETQ. The chain employs TRBV5-1 and TRBJ2-7, with 9 bases that match TRBD2. The sequenced sample consisted of blood, either unsorted or a sorted T cell fraction (not recorded which). The TCR sequence derives from a male donor with ankylosing spondylitis or in good health (not recorded which). In DNA, the CDR3 is TGCGCCAGCAGCCTAGAGCGGGAGGCCTCCTACGAGCAGTACTTC. It yields the protein CASSLEREASYEQYF.